The clone carrying this TCR beta chain has a handful of counts. The data derive from a study of blood T cell repertoires in COVID-19. This table comes from immunoSEQ multiplex PCR, and its TCRdb copy is limited to in-frame clones, with some not included. The sample contains under 500,000 clones, more than 80% of which appear only once. The CDR3 sequence is 16 residues long. Unmatched junction bases numbered 11, after V lost 0 bases and J lost 12 bases. Germline V lookup: CDR1 LGHNA, CDR2 YNFKEQ. Sequencing used PBMCs or T cells enriched from blood (not recorded which). This TCR was sampled from a man aged 25-45 years who had recovered from COVID-19. The V and J genes are TRBV4-2 and TRBJ2-1; 10 positions agree with TRBD2. This CDR3 reads CASSQDIGASGGGQFF. CDR3 sequence (DNA): TGTGCCAGCAGCCAAGATATAGGGGCTAGCGGGGGAGGGCAGTTCTTC.